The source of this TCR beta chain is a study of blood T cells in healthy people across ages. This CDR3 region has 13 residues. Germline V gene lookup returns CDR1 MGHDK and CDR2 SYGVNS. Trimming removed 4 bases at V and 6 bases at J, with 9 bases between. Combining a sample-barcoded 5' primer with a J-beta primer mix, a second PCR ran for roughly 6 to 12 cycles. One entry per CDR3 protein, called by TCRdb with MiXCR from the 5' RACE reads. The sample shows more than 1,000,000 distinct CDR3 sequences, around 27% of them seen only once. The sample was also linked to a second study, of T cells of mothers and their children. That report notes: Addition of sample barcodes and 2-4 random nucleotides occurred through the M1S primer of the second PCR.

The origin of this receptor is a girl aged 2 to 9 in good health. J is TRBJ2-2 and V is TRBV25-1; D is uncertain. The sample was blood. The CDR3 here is CASSAKLAGELFF. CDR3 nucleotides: TGTGCCAGCAGTGCTAAGTTGGCCGGGGAGCTGTTTTTT.